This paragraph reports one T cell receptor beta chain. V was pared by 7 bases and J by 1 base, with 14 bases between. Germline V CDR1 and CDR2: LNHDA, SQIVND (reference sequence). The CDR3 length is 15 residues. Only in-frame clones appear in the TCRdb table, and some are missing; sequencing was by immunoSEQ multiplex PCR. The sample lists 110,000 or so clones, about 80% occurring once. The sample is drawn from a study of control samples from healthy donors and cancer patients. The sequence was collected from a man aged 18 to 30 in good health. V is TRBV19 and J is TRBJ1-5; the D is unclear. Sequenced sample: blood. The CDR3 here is CASTYPGISNQPQHF. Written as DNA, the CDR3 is TGTGCCAGTACTTACCCGGGGATCAGCAATCAGCCCCAGCATTTT.